The rows below give T cell receptor beta chains drawn from one sample of a study of monozygotic twins with inflammatory bowel disease. TCRdb reprocessed the 5' RACE reads, keeping one entry per CDR3 protein, no DNA. Recorded for this sample: some 160,000 distinct CDR3 sequences. The sequenced material came from blood. The receptors originated from a human donor with ulcerative colitis or Crohn's disease, or a healthy co-twin of an affected twin (not recorded which). CDR3s include the opening cysteine and the closing phenylalanine or tryptophan. Fields, in order: J gene, V gene, CDR3 protein.

>TRBJ2-2|TRBV6-1
CASSPQGTPSPTGELFF
>TRBJ2-5|TRBV29-1
CSAALQETQYF
>TRBJ2-2|TRBV2
CASTLTSGRAANTGELFF
>TRBJ2-5|TRBV7-8
CASSLGDIQETQYF
>TRBJ2-7|TRBV9
CASSPKLGRAGVSYEQYF
>TRBJ2-7|TRBV25-1
CASRGSQGPFGEQYF
>TRBJ2-1|TRBV7-6
CASSLVKAGGRAYNEQFF
>TRBJ2-1|TRBV29-1
CSVDSGQGVGEQFF
>TRBJ1-5|TRBV20-1
CSARGRRGGNQPQHF
>TRBJ2-7|TRBV24-1
CATSGAPGTGAYEQYF
>TRBJ2-1|TRBV20-1
CSATVADSYNEQFF
>TRBJ2-7|TRBV18
CASSPGEVNEQYF
>TRBJ2-7|TRBV12-3/TRBV12-4
CASSLTSGHYEQYF
>TRBJ1-2|TRBV12-3/TRBV12-4
CASSLGQASNYGYTF
>TRBJ2-1|TRBV4-2
CASSPPGTNNEQFF
>TRBJ2-7|TRBV5-1
CASSLQGPSYEQYF
>TRBJ1-1|TRBV12-3/TRBV12-4
CASSNRQGAITEAFF
>TRBJ2-1|TRBV11-2
CASSPDRVHNEQFF
>TRBJ1-1|TRBV4-3
CASSQGKGNTEAFF
>TRBJ2-5|TRBV5-6
CASSLPRGQETQYF
>TRBJ1-1|TRBV5-1
CASGPQGGNTEAFF
>TRBJ1-2|TRBV28
CASQRGYGYTF
>TRBJ1-6|TRBV6-6
CAATAGGNSPLHF
>TRBJ2-3|TRBV20-1
CSARSSGGARRADTQYF
>TRBJ2-3|TRBV20-1
CSARSTDTQYF
>TRBJ1-2|TRBV20-1
CSAPRRIGDYGYTF
>TRBJ1-1|TRBV6-2/TRBV6-3
CASSYVPLMNTEAFF
>TRBJ2-5|TRBV25-1
CASSDKGRKLGQETQYF
>TRBJ2-3|TRBV6-6
CASSLVITDTQYF
>TRBJ2-3|TRBV29-1
CSCAGQGSTDTQYF
>TRBJ1-2|TRBV7-9
CASSLAEGYGYTF
>TRBJ1-2|TRBV7-2
CASSSPPGDYGYTF
>TRBJ1-2|TRBV29-1
CSVGPTGLSNYGYTF
>TRBJ2-5|TRBV5-1
CASSPGQAEETQYF
>TRBJ2-7|TRBV29-1
CSVPNRQLPTYEQYF
>TRBJ1-5|TRBV9
CASSAGTANQPQHF
>TRBJ1-5|TRBV5-1
CASSPGELEQPQHF
>TRBJ2-3|TRBV9
CASSPRTGFTDTQYF
>TRBJ2-4|TRBV9
CASSVGGGTDIQYF
>TRBJ2-1|TRBV20-1
CSTTVAGGNNEQFF
>TRBJ1-1|TRBV12-3/TRBV12-4
CASSWDRRDEAFF
>TRBJ2-5|TRBV12-3/TRBV12-4
CASRPEQGRGETQYF
>TRBJ2-1|TRBV4-1
CASRGGNEQFF